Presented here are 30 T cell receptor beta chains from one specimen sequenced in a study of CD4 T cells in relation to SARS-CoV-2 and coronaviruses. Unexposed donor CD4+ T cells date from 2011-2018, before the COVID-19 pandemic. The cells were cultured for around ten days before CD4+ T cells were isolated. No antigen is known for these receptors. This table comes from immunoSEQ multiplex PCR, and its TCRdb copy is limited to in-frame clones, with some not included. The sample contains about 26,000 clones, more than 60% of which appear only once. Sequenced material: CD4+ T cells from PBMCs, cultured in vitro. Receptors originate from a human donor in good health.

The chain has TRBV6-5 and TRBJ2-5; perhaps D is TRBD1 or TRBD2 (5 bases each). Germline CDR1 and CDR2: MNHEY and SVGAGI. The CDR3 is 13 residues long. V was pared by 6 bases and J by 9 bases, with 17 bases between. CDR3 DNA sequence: TGTGCCAGCAGGAGAGGGCCCCTAGGGGCCCAGTACTTC. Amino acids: CASRRGPLGAQYF.

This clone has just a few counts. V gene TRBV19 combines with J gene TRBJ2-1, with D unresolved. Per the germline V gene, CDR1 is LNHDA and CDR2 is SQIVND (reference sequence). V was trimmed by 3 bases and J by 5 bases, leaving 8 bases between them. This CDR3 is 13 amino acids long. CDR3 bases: TGTGCCAGTAGTATTGGCAGAGACAATGAGCAGTTCTTC. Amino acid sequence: CASSIGRDNEQFF.

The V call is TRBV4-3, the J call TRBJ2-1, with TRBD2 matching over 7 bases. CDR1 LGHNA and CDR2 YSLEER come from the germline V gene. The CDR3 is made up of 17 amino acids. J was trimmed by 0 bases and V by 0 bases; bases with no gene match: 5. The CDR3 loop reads CASSQDLAASSYNEQFF. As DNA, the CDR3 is TGCGCCAGCAGCCAAGATCTAGCGGCCAGCTCCTACAATGAGCAGTTCTTC.

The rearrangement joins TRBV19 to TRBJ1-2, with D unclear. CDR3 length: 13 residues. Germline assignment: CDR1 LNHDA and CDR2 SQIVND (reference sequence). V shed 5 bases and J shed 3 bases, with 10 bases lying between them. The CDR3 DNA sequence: TGTGCCAGTAGTTTAGCAGGACACTATGGCTACACCTTC. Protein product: CASSLAGHYGYTF.

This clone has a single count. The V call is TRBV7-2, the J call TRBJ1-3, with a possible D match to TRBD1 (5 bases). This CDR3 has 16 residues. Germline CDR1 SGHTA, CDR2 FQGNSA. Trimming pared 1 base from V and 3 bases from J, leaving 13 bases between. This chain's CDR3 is CASSLEPGLVGNTIYF. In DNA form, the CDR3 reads TGTGCCAGCAGCTTAGAGCCAGGGTTGGTTGGAAACACCATATATTTT. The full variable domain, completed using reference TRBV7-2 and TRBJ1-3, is GAGVSQSPSNKVTEKGKDVELRCDPISGHTALYWYRQSLGQGLEFLIYFQGNSAPDKSGLPSDRFSAERTGGSVSTLTIQRTQQEDSAVYLCASSLEPGLVGNTIYFGEGSWLTVV.

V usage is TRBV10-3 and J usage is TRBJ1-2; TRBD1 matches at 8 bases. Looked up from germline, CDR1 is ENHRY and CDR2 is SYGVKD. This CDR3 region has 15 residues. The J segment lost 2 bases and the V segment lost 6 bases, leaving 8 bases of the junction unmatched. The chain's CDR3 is CAIRTTTGENYGYTF. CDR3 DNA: TGTGCCATCAGGACTACGACAGGGGAGAACTATGGCTACACCTTC.

CDR3 in amino acids: CASSYSRVQPQHF. The CDR3 DNA sequence: TGTGCCAGCAGTTACTCGAGAGTGCAGCCCCAGCATTTT. This rearrangement joins TRBV2 to TRBJ1-5; the D is unclear. The germline V gene encodes CDR1 SNHLY and CDR2 FYNNEI. The V end was cut by 5 bases, the J end by 7 bases, with 12 bases between. The CDR3 loop spans 13 amino acids. The whole variable domain, filled in from reference TRBV2 and TRBJ1-5, reads EPEVTQTPSHQVTQMGQEVILRCVPISNHLYFYWYRQILGQKVEFLVSFYNNEISEKSEIFDDQFSVERPDGSNFTLKIRSTKLEDSAMYFCASSYSRVQPQHFGDGTRLSIL.

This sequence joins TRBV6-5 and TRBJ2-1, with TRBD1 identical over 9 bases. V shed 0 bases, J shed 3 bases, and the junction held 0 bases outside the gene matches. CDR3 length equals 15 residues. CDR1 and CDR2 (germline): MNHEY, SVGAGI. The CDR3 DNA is TGTGCCAGCAGTTACTCGGGACAGGGCTACAATGAGCAGTTCTTC. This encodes CASSYSGQGYNEQFF.

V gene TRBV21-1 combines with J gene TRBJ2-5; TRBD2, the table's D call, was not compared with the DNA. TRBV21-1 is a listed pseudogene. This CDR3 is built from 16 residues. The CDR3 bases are TGTGCCAGCAGCAGGGGACTAGCGGGAAACCCAGAGACCCAGTACTTC. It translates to CASSRGLAGNPETQYF.

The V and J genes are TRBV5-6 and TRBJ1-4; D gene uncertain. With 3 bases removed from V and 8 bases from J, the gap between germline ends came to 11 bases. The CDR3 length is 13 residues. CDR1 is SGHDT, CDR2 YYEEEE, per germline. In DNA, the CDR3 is TGTGCCAGCAGCTCCTTCAGGCGCGAAAAACTGTTTTTT. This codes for CASSSFRREKLFF.

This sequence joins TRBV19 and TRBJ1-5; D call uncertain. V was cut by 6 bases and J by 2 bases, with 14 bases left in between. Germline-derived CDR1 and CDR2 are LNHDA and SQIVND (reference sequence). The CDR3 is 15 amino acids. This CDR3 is CASRRGPLGNQPQHF. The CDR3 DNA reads TGTGCCAGTAGGAGAGGACCCCTTGGCAATCAGCCCCAGCATTTT. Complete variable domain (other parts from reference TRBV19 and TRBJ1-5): DGGITQSPKYLFRKEGQNVTLSCEQNLNHDAMYWYRQDPGQGLRLIYYSQIVNDFQKGDIAEGYSVSREKKESFPLTVTSAQKNPTAFYLCASRRGPLGNQPQHFGDGTRLSIL.

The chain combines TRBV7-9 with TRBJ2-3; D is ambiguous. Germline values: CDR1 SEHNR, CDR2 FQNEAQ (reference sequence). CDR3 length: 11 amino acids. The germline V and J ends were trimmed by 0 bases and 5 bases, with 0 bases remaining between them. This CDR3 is CASSLADTQYF. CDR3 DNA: TGTGCCAGCAGCTTAGCAGATACGCAGTATTTT.

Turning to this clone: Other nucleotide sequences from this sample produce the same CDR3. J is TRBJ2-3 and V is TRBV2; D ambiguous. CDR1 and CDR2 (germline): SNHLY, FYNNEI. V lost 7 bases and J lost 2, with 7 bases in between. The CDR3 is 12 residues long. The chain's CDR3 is CASNLATDTQYF. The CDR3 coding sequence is TGTGCCAGCAACCTGGCCACAGATACGCAGTATTTT.

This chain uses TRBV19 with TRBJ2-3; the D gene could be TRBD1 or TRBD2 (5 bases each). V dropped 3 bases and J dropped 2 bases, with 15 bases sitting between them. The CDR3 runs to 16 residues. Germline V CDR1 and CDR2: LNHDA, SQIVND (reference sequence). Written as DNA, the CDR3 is TGTGCCAGTAGTATGGGGGTGTCGGGATTCACAGATACGCAGTATTTT. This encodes CASSMGVSGFTDTQYF.

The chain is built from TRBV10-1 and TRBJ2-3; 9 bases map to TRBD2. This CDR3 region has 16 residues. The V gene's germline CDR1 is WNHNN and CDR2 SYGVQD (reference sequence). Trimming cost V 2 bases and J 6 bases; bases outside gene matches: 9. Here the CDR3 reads CASSERSSGAPDTQYF. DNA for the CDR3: TGCGCCAGCAGTGAGAGGTCTAGCGGGGCCCCGGATACGCAGTATTTT.

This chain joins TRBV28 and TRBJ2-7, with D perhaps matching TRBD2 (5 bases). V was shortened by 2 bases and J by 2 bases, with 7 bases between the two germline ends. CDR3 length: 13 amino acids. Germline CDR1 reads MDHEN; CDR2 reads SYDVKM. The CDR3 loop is CASSLPGTYEQYF. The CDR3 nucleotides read TGTGCCAGCAGTTTACCCGGGACCTACGAGCAGTACTTC. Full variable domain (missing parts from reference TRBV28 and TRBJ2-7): DVKVTQSSRYLVKRTGEKVFLECVQDMDHENMFWYRQDPGLGLRLIYFSYDVKMKEKGDIPEGYSVSREKKERFSLILESASTNQTSMYLCASSLPGTYEQYFGPGTRLTVT.

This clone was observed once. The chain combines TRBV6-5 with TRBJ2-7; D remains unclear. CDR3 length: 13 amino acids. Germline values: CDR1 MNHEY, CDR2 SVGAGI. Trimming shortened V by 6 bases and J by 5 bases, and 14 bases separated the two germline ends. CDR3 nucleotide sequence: TGTGCCAGCAGAACACGCCCACAGAACGAGCAGTACTTC. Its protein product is CASRTRPQNEQYF.

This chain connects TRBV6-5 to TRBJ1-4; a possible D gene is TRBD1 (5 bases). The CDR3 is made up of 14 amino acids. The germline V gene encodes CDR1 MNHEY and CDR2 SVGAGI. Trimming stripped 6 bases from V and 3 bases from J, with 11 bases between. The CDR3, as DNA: TGTGCCAGCAGGCTGGACACCTCTAATGAAAAACTGTTTTTT. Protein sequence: CASRLDTSNEKLFF.

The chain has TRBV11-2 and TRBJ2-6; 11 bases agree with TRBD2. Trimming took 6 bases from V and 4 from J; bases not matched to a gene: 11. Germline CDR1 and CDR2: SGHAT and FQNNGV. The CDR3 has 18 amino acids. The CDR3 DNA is TGTGCCAGCAGACCTATTAGCGGGGGGGCCGCGGGGGCCAACGTCCTGACTTTC. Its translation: CASRPISGGAAGANVLTF.

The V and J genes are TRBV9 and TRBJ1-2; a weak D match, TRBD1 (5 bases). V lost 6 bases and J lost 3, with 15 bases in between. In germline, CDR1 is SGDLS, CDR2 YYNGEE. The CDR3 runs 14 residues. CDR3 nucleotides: TGTGCCAGCACCACGGGTGGGGCAGACTATGGCTACACCTTC. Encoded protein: CASTTGGADYGYTF.

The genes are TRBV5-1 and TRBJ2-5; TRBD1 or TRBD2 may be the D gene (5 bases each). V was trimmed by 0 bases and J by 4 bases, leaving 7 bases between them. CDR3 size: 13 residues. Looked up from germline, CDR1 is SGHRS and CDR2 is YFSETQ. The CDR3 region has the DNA TGCGCCAGCAGCTTGGCTGGGGGAGAGACCCAGTACTTC. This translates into CASSLAGGETQYF.

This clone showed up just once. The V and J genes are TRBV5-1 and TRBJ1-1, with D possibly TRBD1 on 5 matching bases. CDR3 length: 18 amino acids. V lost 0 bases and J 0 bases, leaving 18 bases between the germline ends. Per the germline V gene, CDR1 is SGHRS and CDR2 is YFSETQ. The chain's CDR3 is CASSLGRSVPGVNTEAFF. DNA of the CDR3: TGCGCCAGCAGCTTGGGTCGGTCTGTCCCGGGGGTGAACACTGAAGCTTTCTTT.

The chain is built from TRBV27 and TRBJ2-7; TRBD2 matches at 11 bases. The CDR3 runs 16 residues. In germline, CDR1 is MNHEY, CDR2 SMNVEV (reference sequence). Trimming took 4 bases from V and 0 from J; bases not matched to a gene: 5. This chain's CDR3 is CASSSAGTSGSYEQYF. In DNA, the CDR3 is TGTGCCAGCAGTTCGGCCGGGACTAGCGGCTCCTACGAGCAGTACTTC.

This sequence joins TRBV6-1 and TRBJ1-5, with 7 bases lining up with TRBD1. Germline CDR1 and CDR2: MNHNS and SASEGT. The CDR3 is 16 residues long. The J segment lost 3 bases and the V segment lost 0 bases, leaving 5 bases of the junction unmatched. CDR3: CASSEATGTHNQPQHF. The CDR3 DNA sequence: TGTGCCAGCAGTGAAGCGACAGGGACCCACAATCAGCCCCAGCATTTT.

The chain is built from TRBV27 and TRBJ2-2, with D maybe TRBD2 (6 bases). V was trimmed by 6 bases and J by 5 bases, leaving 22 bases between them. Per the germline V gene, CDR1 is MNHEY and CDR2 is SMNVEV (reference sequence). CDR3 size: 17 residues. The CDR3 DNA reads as TGTGCCAGCAGGCAACCCCCGGGGCGGGCGGGGACCGGGGAGCTGTTTTTT. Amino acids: CASRQPPGRAGTGELFF.

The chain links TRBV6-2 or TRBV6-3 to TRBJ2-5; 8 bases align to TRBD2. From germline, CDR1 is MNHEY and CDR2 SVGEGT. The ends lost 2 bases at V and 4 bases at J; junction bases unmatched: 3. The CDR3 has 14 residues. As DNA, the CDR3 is TGTGCCAGCAGTTACCGGGGGGGCGGAGAGACCCAGTACTTC. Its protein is CASSYRGGGETQYF.

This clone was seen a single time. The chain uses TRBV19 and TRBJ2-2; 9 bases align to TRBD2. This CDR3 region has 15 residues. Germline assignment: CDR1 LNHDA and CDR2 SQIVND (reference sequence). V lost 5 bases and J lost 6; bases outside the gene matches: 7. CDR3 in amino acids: CASSPRGGAPGELFF. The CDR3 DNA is TGTGCCAGTAGTCCACGCGGGGGGGCCCCCGGGGAGCTGTTTTTT.

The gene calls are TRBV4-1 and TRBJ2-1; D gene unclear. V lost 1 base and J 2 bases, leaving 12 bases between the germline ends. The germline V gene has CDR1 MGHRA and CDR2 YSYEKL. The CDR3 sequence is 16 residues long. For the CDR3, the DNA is TGCGCCAGCAGCCAAGTCGGCTCCCGGGCCTACAATGAGCAGTTCTTC. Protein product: CASSQVGSRAYNEQFF.

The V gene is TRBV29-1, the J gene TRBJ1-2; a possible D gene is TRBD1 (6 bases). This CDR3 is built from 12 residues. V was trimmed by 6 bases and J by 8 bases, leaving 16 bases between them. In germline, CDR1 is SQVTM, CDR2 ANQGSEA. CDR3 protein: CSVGTGRGGYTF. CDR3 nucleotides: TGCAGCGTGGGTACAGGGAGGGGGGGCTACACCTTC.

This chain's CDR3 is CASSFRAGLNYGYTF. CDR3 DNA sequence: TGTGCCAGCAGCTTTAGGGCAGGACTAAACTATGGCTACACCTTC. V gene TRBV7-9 combines with J gene TRBJ1-2; the D is unclear. CDR3 length: 15 amino acids. Trimming stripped 3 bases from V and 2 bases from J, with 13 bases between. From germline, CDR1 is SEHNR and CDR2 FQNEAQ (reference sequence).